These 2 T cell receptor beta chains came from one sample sequenced in a study of spatial heterogeneity in lung cancer. TCRdb processed the 5' RACE reads anew with MiXCR; each CDR3 protein has one entry. The sample includes some 110,000 distinct CDR3 sequences, 12% of them seen just once. Documented time point: blood at routine non-recurrence follow-up after resection. Unsorted whole RNA of tumor, nontumor lung or frozen PBMC was sequenced. The sample consisted of PBMCs, taken at follow-up. Receptor source: a male donor with early-stage non-small cell lung cancer.

At least ten counts were recorded for this clonotype. The chain employs TRBV20-1 and TRBJ2-7, with 11 bases identical to TRBD1. Germline trimming cut 3 bases from V and 9 bases from J; bases unmatched to any gene: 7. CDR3 length: 13 residues. Germline lookup yields CDR1 DFQATT and CDR2 SNEGSKA (reference sequence). The CDR3 sequence: CSASGDRGVGQYF. The CDR3 coding sequence is TGCAGTGCTAGTGGGGACAGGGGGGTCGGGCAGTACTTC.

Concerning this clonotype: Just one base apart from a much larger clone, this may be a read error. This chain joins TRBV29-1 and TRBJ1-5; no reliable D call. This CDR3 region has 12 residues. Germline CDR1 SQVTM, CDR2 ANQGSEA. With 7 bases removed from V and 5 bases from J, the gap between germline ends came to 12 bases. For the CDR3, the DNA is TGCAGCGCCGGAGAGTACGATCAGCCCCAGCATTTT. This translates into CSAGEYDQPQHF.